There are many counts of the clone carrying this TCR beta chain. Regions amplified from RNA transcripts were the TCR beta CDR3 regions. Researchers ran a first-round RT-PCR on the TCR CDR3 using the HTBI primer set. From the multiplex PCR reads, TCRdb called clonotypes with MiXCR, one entry per CDR3 protein. The sample shows over 450,000 distinct CDR3 sequences, 15% to 20% of them seen only once. The record originates from a study of T cells in Graves' hyperthyroidism and ophthalmopathy. Input material: blood. The source of this sequence is a woman between 18 and 29 years old with Graves' ophthalmopathy.

The CDR3 sequence: CASSLGRGRDGYTF. CDR3 nucleotides: TGTGCCAGCAGTTTGGGCAGGGGGCGGGATGGCTACACCTTC. V is TRBV28 and J is TRBJ1-2, with 8 bases fitting TRBD1. Per germline, CDR1 MDHEN and CDR2 SYDVKM. J gave up 6 bases and V 3 bases, and 6 bases lay outside the gene matches. There are 14 residues in the CDR3.